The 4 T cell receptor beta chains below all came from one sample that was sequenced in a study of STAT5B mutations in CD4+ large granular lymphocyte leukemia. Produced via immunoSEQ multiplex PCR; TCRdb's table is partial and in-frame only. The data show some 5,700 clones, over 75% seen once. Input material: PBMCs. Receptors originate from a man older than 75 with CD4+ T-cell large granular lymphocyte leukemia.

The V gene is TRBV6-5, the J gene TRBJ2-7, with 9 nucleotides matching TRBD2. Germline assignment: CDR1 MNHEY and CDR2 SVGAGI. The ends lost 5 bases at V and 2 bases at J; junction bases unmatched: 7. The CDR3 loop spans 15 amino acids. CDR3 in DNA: TGTGCCAGCAGTCCTGTGGCGGGAGGGACCTACGAGCAGTACTTC. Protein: CASSPVAGGTYEQYF.

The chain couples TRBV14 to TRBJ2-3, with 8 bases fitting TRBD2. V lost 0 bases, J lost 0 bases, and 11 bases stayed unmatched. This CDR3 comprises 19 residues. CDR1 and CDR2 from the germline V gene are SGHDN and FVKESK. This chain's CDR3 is CASSQDFTSGEGSTDTQYF. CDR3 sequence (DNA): TGTGCCAGCAGCCAAGATTTCACTAGCGGAGAGGGAAGCACAGATACGCAGTATTTT. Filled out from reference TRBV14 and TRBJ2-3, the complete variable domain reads EAGVTQFPSHSVIEKGQTVTLRCDPISGHDNLYWYRRVMGKEIKFLLHFVKESKQDESGMPNNRFLAERTGGTYSTLKVQPAELEDSGVYFCASSQDFTSGEGSTDTQYFGPGTRLTVL.

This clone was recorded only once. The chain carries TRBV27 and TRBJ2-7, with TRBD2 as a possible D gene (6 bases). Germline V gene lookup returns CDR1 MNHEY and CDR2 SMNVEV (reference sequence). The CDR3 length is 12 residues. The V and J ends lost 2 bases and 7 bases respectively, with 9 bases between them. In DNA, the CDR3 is TGTGCCAGCAGTTTAATCGGGGGTGAGCAGTACTTC. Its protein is CASSLIGGEQYF.

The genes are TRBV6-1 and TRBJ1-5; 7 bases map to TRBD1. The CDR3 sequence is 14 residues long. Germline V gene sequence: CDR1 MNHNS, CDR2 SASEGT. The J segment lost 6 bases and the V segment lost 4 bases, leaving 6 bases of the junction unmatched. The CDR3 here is CASSATGSPQPQHF. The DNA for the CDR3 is TGTGCCAGCAGTGCGACAGGGTCCCCTCAGCCCCAGCATTTT.